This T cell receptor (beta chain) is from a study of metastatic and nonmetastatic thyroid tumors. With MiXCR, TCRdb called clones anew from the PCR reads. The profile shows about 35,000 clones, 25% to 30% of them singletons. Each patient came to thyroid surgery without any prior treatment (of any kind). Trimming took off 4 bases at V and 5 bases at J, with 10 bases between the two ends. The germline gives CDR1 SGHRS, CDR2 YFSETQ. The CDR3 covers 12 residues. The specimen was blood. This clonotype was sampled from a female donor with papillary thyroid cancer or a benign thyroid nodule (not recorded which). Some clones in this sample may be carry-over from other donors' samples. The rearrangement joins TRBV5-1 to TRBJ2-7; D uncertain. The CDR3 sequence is CASSIWSHEQYF. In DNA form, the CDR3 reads TGCGCCAGCAGCATATGGAGCCACGAGCAGTACTTC.